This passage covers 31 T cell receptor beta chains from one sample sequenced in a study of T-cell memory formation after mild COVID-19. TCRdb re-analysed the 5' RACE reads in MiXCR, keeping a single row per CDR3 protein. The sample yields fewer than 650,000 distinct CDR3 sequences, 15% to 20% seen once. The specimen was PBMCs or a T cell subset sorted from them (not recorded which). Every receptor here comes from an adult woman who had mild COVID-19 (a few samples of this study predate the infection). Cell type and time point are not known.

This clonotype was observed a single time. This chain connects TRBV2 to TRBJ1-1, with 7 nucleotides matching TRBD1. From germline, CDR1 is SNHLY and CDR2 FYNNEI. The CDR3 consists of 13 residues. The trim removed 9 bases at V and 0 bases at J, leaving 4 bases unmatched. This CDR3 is CARQQGMNTEAFF. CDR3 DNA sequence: TGTGCCAGACAACAGGGGATGAACACTGAAGCTTTCTTT. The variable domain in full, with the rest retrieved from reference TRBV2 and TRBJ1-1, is EPEVTQTPSHQVTQMGQEVILRCVPISNHLYFYWYRQILGQKVEFLVSFYNNEISEKSEIFDDQFSVERPDGSNFTLKIRSTKLEDSAMYFCARQQGMNTEAFFGQGTRLTVV.

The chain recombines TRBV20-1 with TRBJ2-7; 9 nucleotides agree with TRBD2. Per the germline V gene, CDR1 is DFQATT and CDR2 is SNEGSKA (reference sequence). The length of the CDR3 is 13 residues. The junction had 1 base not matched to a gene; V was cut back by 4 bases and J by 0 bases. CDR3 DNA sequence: TGCAGTGCTACTAGCGGGGTCTCCTACGAGCAGTACTTC. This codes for CSATSGVSYEQYF.

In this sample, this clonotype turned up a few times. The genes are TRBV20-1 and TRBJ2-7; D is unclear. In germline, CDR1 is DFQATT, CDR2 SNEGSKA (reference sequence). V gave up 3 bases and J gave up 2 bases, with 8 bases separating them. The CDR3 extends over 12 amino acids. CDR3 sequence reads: CSARRKAYEQYF. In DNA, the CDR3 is TGCAGTGCTAGGAGGAAGGCCTACGAGCAGTACTTC.

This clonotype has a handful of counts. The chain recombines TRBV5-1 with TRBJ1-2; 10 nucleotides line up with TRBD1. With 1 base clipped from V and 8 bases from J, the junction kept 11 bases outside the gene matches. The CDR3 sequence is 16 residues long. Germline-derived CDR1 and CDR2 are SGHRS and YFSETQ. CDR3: CASSLNSGQGEQGYTF. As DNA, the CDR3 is TGCGCCAGCAGCTTGAACAGCGGACAGGGGGAGCAAGGCTACACCTTC.

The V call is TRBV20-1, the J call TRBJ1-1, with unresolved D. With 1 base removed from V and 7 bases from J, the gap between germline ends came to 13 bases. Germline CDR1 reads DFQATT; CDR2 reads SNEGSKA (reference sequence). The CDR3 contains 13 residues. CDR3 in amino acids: CSARAQVDREAFF. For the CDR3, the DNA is TGCAGTGCTAGAGCCCAGGTGGACCGTGAAGCTTTCTTT.

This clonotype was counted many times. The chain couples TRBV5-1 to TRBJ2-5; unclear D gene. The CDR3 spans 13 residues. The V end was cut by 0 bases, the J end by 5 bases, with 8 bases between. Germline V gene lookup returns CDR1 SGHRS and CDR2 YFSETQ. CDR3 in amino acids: CASSLEGRETQYF. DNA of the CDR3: TGCGCCAGCAGCTTGGAGGGCCGGGAGACCCAGTACTTC.

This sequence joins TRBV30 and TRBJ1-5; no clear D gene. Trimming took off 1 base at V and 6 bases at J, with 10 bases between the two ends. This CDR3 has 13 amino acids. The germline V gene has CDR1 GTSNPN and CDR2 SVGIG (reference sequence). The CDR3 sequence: CAWSEGSGQPQHF. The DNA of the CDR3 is TGTGCCTGGAGTGAAGGGTCGGGTCAGCCCCAGCATTTT.

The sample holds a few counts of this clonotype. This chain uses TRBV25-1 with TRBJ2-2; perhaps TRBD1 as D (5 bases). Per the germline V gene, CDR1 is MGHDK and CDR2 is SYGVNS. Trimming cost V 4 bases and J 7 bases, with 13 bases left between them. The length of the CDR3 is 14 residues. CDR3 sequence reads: CASSVAGSVGELFF. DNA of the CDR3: TGTGCCAGCAGTGTGGCAGGGTCAGTCGGGGAGCTGTTTTTT.

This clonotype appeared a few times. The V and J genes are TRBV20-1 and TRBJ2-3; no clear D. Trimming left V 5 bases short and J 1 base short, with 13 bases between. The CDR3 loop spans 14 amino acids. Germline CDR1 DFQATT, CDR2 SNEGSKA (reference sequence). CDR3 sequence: CSAGLTAGTDTQYF. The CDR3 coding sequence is TGCAGTGCTGGGCTGACTGCCGGCACAGATACGCAGTATTTT.

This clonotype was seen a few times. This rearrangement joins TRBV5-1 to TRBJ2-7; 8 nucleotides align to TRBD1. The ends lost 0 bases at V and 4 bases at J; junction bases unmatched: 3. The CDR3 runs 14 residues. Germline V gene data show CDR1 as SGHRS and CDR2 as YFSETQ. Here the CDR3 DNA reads TGCGCCAGCAGCTTGGAACAGGGGGTTTACGAGCAGTACTTC. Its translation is CASSLEQGVYEQYF.

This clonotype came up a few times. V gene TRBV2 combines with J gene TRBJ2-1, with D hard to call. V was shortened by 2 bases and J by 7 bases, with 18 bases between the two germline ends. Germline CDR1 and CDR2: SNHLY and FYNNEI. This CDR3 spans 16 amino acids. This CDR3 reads CASSENFPGALNEQFF. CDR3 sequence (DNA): TGTGCCAGCAGTGAAAACTTCCCAGGAGCGTTGAATGAGCAGTTCTTC. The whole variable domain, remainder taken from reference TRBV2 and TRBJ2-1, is EPEVTQTPSHQVTQMGQEVILRCVPISNHLYFYWYRQILGQKVEFLVSFYNNEISEKSEIFDDQFSVERPDGSNFTLKIRSTKLEDSAMYFCASSENFPGALNEQFFGPGTRLTVL.

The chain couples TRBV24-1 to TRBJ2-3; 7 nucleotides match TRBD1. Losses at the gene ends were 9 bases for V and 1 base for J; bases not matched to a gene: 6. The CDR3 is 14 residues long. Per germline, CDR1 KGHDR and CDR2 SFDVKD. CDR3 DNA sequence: TGTGCCACCTCGGACAGGAGAGGCACAGATACGCAGTATTTT. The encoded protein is CATSDRRGTDTQYF.

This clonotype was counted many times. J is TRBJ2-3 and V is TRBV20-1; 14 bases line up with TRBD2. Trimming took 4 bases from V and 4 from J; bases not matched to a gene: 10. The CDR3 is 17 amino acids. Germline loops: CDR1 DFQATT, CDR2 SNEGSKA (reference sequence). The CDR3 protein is CSATDRAGLAGADTQYF. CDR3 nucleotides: TGCAGTGCTACCGACCGCGCGGGACTAGCGGGAGCAGATACGCAGTATTTT.

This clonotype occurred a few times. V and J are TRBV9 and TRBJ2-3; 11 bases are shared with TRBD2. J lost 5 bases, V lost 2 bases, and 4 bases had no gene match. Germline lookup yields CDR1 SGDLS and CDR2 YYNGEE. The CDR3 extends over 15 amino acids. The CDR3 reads CASSVSGRVVDTQYF. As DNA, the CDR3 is TGTGCCAGCAGCGTTAGCGGGAGGGTCGTAGATACGCAGTATTTT.

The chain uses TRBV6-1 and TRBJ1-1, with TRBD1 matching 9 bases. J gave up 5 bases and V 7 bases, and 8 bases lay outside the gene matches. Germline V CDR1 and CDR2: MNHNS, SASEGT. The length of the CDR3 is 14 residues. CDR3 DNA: TGTGCCAGCATGCGGGGACAGGGCGGGACTGAAGCTTTCTTT. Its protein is CASMRGQGGTEAFF.

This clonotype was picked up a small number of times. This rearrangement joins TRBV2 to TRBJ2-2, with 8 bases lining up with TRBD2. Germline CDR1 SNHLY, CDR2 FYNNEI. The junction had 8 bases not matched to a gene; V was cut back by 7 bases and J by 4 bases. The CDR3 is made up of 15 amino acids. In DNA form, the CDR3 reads TGTGCCAGCATAGGGAGCGGGGGACCCACCGGGGAGCTGTTTTTT. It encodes CASIGSGGPTGELFF.

CDR3 protein: CASSLGLVAKNIQYF. The CDR3 region has the DNA TGTGCCAGCAGTTTGGGACTGGTGGCCAAAAACATTCAGTACTTC. The V call is TRBV12-3 or TRBV12-4, the J call TRBJ2-4; a possible D gene is TRBD2 (6 bases). V was clipped by 3 bases and J by 1 base, with 10 bases between them. The CDR3 is made up of 15 amino acids.

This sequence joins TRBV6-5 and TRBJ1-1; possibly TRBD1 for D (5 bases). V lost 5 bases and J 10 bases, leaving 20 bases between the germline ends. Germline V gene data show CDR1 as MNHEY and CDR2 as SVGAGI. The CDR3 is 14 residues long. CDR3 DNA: TGTGCCAGCAGTCCCCCGGGGCAATCCCTCGGAGCTTTCTTT. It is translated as CASSPPGQSLGAFF.

The CDR3 region has the DNA TGTGCCAGCAGTTTACCCAGAGGTGAAGAGACCCAGTACTTC. Protein product: CASSLPRGEETQYF. The rearrangement uses TRBV12-3 or TRBV12-4 and TRBJ2-5; D ambiguous. Between the trimmed V and J ends, which lost 2 bases and 3 bases, there was a span of 10 bases. This CDR3 has 14 residues.

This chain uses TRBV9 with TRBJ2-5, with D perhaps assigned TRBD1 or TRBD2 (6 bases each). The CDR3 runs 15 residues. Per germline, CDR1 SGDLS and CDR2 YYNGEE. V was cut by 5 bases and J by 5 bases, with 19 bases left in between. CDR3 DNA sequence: TGTGCCAGCAGTTCTCAAGGGGGGACAAAGGAGACCCAGTACTTC. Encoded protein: CASSSQGGTKETQYF. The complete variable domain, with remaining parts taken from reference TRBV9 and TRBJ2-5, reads DSGVTQTPKHLITATGQRVTLRCSPRSGDLSVYWYQQSLDQGLQFLIQYYNGEERAKGNILERFSAQQFPDLHSELNLSSLELGDSALYFCASSSQGGTKETQYFGPGTRLLVL.

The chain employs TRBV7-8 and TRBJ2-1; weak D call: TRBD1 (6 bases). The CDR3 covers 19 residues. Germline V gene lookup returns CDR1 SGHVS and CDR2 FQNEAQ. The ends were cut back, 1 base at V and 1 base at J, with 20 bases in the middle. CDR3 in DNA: TGTGCCAGCAGCTTAGATTCGGGACACCCCCCCAGATCCTACAATGAGCAGTTCTTC. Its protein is CASSLDSGHPPRSYNEQFF. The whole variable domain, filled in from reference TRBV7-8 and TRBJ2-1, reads GAGVSQSPRYKVAKRGQDVALRCDPISGHVSLFWYQQALGQGPEFLTYFQNEAQLDKSGLPSDRFFAERPEGSVSTLKIQRTQQEDSAVYLCASSLDSGHPPRSYNEQFFGPGTRLTVL.

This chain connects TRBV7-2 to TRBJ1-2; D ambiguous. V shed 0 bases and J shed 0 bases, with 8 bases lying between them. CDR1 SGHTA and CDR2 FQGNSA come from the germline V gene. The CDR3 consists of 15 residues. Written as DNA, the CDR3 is TGTGCCAGCAGCTTAGCGCGGGCTACTAACTATGGCTACACCTTC. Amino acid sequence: CASSLARATNYGYTF. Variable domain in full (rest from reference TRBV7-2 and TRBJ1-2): GAGVSQSPSNKVTEKGKDVELRCDPISGHTALYWYRQSLGQGLEFLIYFQGNSAPDKSGLPSDRFSAERTGGSVSTLTIQRTQQEDSAVYLCASSLARATNYGYTFGSGTRLTVV.

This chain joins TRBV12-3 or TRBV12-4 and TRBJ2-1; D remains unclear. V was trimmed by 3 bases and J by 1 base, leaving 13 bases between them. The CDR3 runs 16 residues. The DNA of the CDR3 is TGTGCCAGCAGTTTCTTAGGGAAGGGTTCCTACAATGAGCAGTTCTTC. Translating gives CASSFLGKGSYNEQFF.

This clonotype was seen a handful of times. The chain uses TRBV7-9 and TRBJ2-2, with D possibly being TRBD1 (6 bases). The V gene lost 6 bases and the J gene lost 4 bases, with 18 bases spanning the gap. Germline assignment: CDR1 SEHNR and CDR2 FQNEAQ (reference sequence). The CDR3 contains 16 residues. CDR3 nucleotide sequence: TGTGCCAGCAGTACATGGGGGCAGGGGACCACCGGGGAGCTGTTTTTT. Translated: CASSTWGQGTTGELFF.

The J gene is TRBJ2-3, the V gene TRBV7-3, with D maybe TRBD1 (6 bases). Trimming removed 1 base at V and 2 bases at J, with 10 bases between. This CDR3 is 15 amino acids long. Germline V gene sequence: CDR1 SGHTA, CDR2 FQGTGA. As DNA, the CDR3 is TGTGCCAGCAGCTTAATTTCAGGGGCCACAGATACGCAGTATTTT. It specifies CASSLISGATDTQYF. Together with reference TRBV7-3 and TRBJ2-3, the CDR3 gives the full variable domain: GAGVSQTPSNKVTEKGKYVELRCDPISGHTALYWYRQSLGQGPEFLIYFQGTGAADDSGLPNDRFFAVRPEGSVSTLKIQRTERGDSAVYLCASSLISGATDTQYFGPGTRLTVL.

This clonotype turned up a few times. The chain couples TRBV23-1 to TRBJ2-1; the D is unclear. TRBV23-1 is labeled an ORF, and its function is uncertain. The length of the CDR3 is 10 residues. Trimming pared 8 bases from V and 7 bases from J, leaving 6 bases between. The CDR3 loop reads CASPSNEQFF. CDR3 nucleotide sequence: TGCGCCAGCCCCTCAAATGAGCAGTTCTTC.

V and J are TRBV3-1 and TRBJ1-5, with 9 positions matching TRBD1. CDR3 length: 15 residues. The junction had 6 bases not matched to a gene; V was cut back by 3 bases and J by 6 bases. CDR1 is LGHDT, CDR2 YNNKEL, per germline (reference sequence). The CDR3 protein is CASSHGTGGFQPQHF. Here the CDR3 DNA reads TGTGCCAGCAGCCACGGAACAGGGGGCTTTCAGCCCCAGCATTTT.

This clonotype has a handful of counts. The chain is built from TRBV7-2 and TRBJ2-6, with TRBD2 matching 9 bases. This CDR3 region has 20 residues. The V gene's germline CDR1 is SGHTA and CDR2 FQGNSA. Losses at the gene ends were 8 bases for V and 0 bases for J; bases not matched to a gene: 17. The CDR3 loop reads CASPSPAGGGRPSGANVLTF. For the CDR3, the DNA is TGTGCCAGCCCTAGTCCAGCGGGGGGCGGTCGGCCCTCTGGGGCCAACGTCCTGACTTTC.

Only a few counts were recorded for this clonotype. The CDR3 loop is CASSLEAIHTQYF. As DNA, the CDR3 is TGTGCCAGCAGCTTAGAGGCGATCCATACGCAGTATTTT. The chain joins TRBV7-2 to TRBJ2-3; D not certain. V lost 1 base, J lost 7 bases, and 9 bases lay in between. CDR3 size: 13 residues. CDR1 is SGHTA and CDR2 is FQGNSA in the germline V gene.

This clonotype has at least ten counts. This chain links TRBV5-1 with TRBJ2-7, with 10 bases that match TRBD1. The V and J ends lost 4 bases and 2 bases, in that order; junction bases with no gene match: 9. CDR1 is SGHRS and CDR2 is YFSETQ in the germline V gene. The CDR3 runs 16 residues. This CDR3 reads CASSPASGQGTYEQYF. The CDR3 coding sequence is TGCGCCAGCAGCCCGGCGTCGGGACAGGGGACCTACGAGCAGTACTTC.

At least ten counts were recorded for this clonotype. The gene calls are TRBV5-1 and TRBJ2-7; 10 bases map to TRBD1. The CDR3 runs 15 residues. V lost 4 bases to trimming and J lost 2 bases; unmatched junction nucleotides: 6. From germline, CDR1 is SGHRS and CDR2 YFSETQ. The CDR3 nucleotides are TGCGCCAGCAGCATCGGACAGGGGGTCACCTACGAGCAGTACTTC. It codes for CASSIGQGVTYEQYF.